The 7 T cell receptor beta chains in this list originate from one sample, sequenced in a study of blood T cell repertoires in COVID-19. Some clones are missing from TCRdb's copy, which holds only in-frame ones; the method was immunoSEQ multiplex PCR. The top ten hold about 0.94% of the sample, which has about 350,000 clones, 88% seen once. The material sequenced was PBMCs or T cells enriched from blood (not recorded which). These receptors were taken from a woman in her 30s who had been exposed to COVID-19.

This chain joins TRBV2 and TRBJ2-7; weak D call: TRBD2 (6 bases). CDR1 is SNHLY and CDR2 is FYNNEI in the germline V gene. V shed 0 bases and J shed 0 bases, with 12 bases lying between them. This CDR3 comprises 16 residues. DNA for the CDR3: TGTGCCAGCAGTGAAGCGCTTGGGGGGTCCTCCTACGAGCAGTACTTC. Amino acid sequence: CASSEALGGSSYEQYF.

The J gene is TRBJ1-3, the V gene TRBV28; D may be TRBD1 (5 bases). This CDR3 region has 11 residues. Germline V gene data show CDR1 as MDHEN and CDR2 as SYDVKM. Trimming took 6 bases from V and 8 from J, leaving 8 bases between them. The CDR3, as DNA: TGTGCCAGCAGCCTAGGGGACACCATATATTTT. Translation gives CASSLGDTIYF.

The gene calls are TRBV7-8 and TRBJ2-6; D may be TRBD1 (5 bases). CDR1 and CDR2 (germline): SGHVS, FQNEAQ. V lost 5 bases and J 2 bases, leaving 16 bases between the germline ends. The CDR3 has 17 residues. The CDR3 protein is CASSATGPATGANVLTF. DNA for the CDR3: TGTGCCAGCAGCGCCACAGGTCCAGCGACTGGGGCCAACGTCCTGACTTTC.

Comments on this clone: The sample contains more than one DNA sequence encoding this CDR3. This chain joins TRBV5-1 and TRBJ1-3, with 7 bases lining up with TRBD1. CDR1 and CDR2 from the germline V gene are SGHRS and YFSETQ. V lost 4 bases and J lost 2; bases outside the gene matches: 3. The CDR3 has 14 amino acids. As DNA, the CDR3 is TGCGCCAGCAGCCCCGGGACAGCTGGAAACACCATATATTTT. Translated: CASSPGTAGNTIYF.

The chain has TRBV5-1 and TRBJ1-5; 8 nucleotides align to TRBD1. The CDR3 has 16 residues. Germline CDR1 SGHRS, CDR2 YFSETQ. Unmatched junction bases numbered 8, after V lost 0 bases and J lost 6 bases. The CDR3 loop reads CASSLGDRPGGQPQHF. For the CDR3, the DNA is TGCGCCAGCAGCTTGGGGGACAGGCCGGGCGGTCAGCCCCAGCATTTT.

This clone was detected once. This rearrangement joins TRBV12-3 or TRBV12-4 to TRBJ2-7; D not resolved. Between the trimmed V and J ends, which lost 6 bases and 5 bases, there was a span of 11 bases. The CDR3 covers 12 residues. DNA of the CDR3: TGTGCCAGCAGCCCCCTACGCGACGAGCAGTACTTC. As protein: CASSPLRDEQYF.

V gene TRBV6-5 combines with J gene TRBJ1-5; TRBD1 might be the D (5 bases). The CDR3 contains 15 residues. V was shortened by 4 bases and J by 7 bases, with 17 bases between the two germline ends. From germline, CDR1 is MNHEY and CDR2 SVGAGI. The CDR3 DNA is TGTGCCAGCAGTTTAGGCCTAGGGGATGGGCAGCCCCAGCATTTT. Translated, it gives CASSLGLGDGQPQHF.